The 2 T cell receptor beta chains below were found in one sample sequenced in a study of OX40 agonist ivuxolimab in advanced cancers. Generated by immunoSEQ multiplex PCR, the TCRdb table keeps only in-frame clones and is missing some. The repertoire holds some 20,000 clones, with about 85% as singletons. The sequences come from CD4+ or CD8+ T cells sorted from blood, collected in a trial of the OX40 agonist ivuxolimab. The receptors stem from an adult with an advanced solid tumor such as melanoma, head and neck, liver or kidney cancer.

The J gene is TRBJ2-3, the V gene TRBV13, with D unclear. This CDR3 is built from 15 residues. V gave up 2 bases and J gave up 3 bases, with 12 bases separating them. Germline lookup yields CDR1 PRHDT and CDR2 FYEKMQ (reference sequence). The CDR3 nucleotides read TGTGCCAGCAGCTTAAGCGCTCTCCCTACAGATACGCAGTATTTT. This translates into CASSLSALPTDTQYF.

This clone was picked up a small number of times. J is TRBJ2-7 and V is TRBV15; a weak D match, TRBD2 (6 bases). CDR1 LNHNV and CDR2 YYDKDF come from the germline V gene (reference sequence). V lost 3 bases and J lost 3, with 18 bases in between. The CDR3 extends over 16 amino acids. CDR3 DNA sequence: TGTGCCACCAGCAGCCTCTGGAGGGAGGACAACTACGAGCAGTACTTC. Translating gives CATSSLWREDNYEQYF.